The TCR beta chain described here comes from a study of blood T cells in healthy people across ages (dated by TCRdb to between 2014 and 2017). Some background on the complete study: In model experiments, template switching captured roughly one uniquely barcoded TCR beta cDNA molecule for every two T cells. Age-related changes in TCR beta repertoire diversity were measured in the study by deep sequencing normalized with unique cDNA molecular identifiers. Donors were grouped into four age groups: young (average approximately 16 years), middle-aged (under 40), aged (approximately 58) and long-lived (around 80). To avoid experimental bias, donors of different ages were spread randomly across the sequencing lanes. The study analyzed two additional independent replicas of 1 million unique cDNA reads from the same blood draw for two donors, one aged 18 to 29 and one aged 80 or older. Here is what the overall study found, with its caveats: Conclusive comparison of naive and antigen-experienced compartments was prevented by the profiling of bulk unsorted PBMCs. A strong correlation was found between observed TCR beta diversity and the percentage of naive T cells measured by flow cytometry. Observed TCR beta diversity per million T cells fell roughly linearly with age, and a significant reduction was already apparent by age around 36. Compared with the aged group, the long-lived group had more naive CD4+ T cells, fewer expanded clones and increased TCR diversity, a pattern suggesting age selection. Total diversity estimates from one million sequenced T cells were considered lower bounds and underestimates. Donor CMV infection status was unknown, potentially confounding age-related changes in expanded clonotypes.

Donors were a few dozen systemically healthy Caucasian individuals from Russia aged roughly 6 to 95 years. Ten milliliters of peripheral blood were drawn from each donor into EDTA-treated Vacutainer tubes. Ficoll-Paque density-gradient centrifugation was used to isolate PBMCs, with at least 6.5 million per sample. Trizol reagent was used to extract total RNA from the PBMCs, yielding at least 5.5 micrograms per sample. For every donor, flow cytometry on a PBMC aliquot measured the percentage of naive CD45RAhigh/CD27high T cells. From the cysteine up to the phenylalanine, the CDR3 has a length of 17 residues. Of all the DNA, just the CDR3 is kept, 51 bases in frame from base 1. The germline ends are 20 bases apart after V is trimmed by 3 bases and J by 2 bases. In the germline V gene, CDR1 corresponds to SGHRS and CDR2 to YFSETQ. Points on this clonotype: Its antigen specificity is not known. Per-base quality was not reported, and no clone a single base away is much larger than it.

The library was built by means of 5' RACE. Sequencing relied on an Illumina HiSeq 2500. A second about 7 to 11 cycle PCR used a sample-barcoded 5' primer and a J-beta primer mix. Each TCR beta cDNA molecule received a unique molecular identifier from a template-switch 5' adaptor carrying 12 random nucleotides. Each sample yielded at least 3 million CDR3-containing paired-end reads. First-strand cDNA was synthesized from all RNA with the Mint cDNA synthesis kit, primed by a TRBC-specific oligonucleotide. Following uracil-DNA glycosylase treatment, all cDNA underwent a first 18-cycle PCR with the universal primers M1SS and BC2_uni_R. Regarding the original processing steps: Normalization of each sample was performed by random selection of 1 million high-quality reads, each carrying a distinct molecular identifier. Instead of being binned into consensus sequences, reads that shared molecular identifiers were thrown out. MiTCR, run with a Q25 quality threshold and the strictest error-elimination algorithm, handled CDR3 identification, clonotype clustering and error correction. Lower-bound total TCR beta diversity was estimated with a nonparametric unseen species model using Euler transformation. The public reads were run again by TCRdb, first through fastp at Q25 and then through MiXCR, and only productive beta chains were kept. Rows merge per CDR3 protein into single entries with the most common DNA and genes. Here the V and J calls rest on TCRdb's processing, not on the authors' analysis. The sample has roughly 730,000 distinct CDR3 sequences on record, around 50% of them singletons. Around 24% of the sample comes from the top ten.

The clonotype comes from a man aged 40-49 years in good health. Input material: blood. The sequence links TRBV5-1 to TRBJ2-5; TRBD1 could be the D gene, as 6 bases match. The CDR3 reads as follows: CASSWSRDNKEQETQYF. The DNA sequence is TGCGCCAGCAGCTGGAGCAGGGACAACAAAGAGCAAGAGACCCAGTACTTC.